This TCR beta chain appears in the sequencing data of a study of identical twins. Study-wide results and limits: Recombination models fit unrelated individuals' TCR alpha sharing but underestimated twins'. A lower insertion count was a feature of abundant cord blood beta clonotypes, with no such feature in memory repertoires.

This clonotype was recorded a few times. Its antigen is not identified. The CDR3 length is 16 residues. V lost 4 bases to trimming and J lost 9 bases, with 22 bases between them. In germline, CDR1 is KGHDR, CDR2 SFDVKD. TCRdb reprocessed the 5' RACE reads via MiXCR and lists one record per CDR3 protein. The profile shows some 460,000 distinct CDR3 sequences, 14% of them singletons. This same sample was also part of a study on yellow fever vaccine responses in identical twins. From that study: Twins' vaccine T cell responses reportedly seemed partly convergent and partly personalized.

This chain connects TRBV24-1 to TRBJ2-3, with D perhaps given as TRBD1 or TRBD2 (5 bases each). The receptor was derived from a woman aged 18-35 years in good health. Sequencing was performed on CD4+ T cells sorted from blood. The CDR3 here is CATSDAPVGPSSTQYF. The CDR3 region has the DNA TGTGCCACCAGTGACGCCCCTGTGGGACCCTCCTCGACGCAGTATTTT.